The 20 T cell receptor beta chains reported below all come from one sample, sequenced in a study of Ad26.COV2.S vaccination and SARS-CoV-2 variants. The treatment: around 19 received Ad26.COV2.S at low or high dose, single or two shots; 5 received placebo; per-sample allocation not given. Sampling was performed 63 days after the first vaccine or placebo injection. This table comes from immunoSEQ multiplex PCR, and its TCRdb copy is limited to in-frame clones, with some not included. Seen here are under 500,000 clones, roughly 90% observed once, and the top ten hold around 1.7%. The material sequenced was peripheral blood, taken in a trial of Ad26.COV2.S vaccine versus placebo. The source is a person between 18 and 60 years old who received the Ad26.COV2.S COVID-19 vaccine or a placebo.

The chain joins TRBV5-4 to TRBJ2-5, with 8 positions matching TRBD2. Germline V gene lookup returns CDR1 SGHNT and CDR2 YYREEE (reference sequence). The CDR3 spans 14 residues. Unmatched junction bases numbered 7, after V lost 4 bases and J lost 5 bases. The CDR3 loop reads CASSAGTRVETQYF. CDR3 DNA: TGTGCCAGCAGCGCCGGGACTAGAGTTGAGACCCAGTACTTC. Looking up the rest from reference TRBV5-4 and TRBJ2-5 gives the full variable domain: ETGVTQSPTHLIKTRGQQVTLRCSSQSGHNTVSWYQQALGQGPQFIFQYYREEENGRGNFPPRFSGLQFPNYSSELNVNALELDDSALYLCASSAGTRVETQYFGPGTRLLVL.

V and J are TRBV18 and TRBJ2-1; 14 bases fit TRBD2. The germline V gene has CDR1 KGHSH and CDR2 LQKENI. The CDR3 contains 17 residues. Unmatched junction bases numbered 2, after V lost 3 bases and J lost 1 base. Here the CDR3 reads CASSPGLAGASYNEQFF. CDR3 coding DNA: TGTGCCAGCTCACCGGGACTAGCGGGGGCGTCCTACAATGAGCAGTTCTTC. Drawing the rest from reference TRBV18 and TRBJ2-1, the complete variable domain is NAGVMQNPRHLVRRRGQEARLRCSPMKGHSHVYWYRQLPEEGLKFMVYLQKENIIDESGMPKERFSAEFPKEGPSILRIQQVVRGDSAAYFCASSPGLAGASYNEQFFGPGTRLTVL.

The chain couples TRBV6-5 to TRBJ2-4, with D possibly TRBD1 on 5 matching bases. The CDR3 spans 13 residues. Germline CDR1 is MNHEY and CDR2 is SVGAGI. V was pared by 5 bases and J by 7 bases, with 12 bases between. CDR3 loop: CASSPGILNIQYF. Here the CDR3 DNA reads TGTGCCAGCAGTCCAGGGATTCTTAACATTCAGTACTTC.

This sequence joins TRBV5-1 and TRBJ1-4; TRBD1 matches at 7 bases. Looked up from germline, CDR1 is SGHRS and CDR2 is YFSETQ. V shed 2 bases and J 4 bases; nucleotides not matched to a gene: 8. The CDR3 is 16 amino acids. The CDR3 nucleotides are TGCGCCAGCAGCTTCACACCGGGACAGATTAATGAAAAACTGTTTTTT. Encoded protein: CASSFTPGQINEKLFF.

This clone was found a few times. The chain is built from TRBV5-6 and TRBJ1-5; no clear D. CDR3 length: 15 residues. CDR1 and CDR2 (germline): SGHDT, YYEEEE. V lost 0 bases and J lost 3, with 10 bases in between. The CDR3 protein is CASSLGPSNNQPQHF. The CDR3 DNA reads TGTGCCAGCAGCTTGGGACCATCCAACAATCAGCCCCAGCATTTT.

This chain uses TRBV12-5 with TRBJ2-2; the D is unclear. V gave up 4 bases and J gave up 3 bases, with 15 bases separating them. Germline V gene data show CDR1 as LGHNT and CDR2 as FRNRAP. This CDR3 spans 16 amino acids. CDR3 in DNA: TGTGCTAGTGGTTCCCCAGGTCAGCAGGACACCGGGGAGCTGTTTTTT. It is translated as CASGSPGQQDTGELFF. The variable domain in full, with the rest retrieved from reference TRBV12-5 and TRBJ2-2, is DARVTQTPRHKVTEMGQEVTMRCQPILGHNTVFWYRQTMMQGLELLAYFRNRAPLDDSGMPKDRFSAEMPDATLATLKIQPSEPRDSAVYFCASGSPGQQDTGELFFGEGSRLTVL.

Of note for this clone: Sequence at one end of the junction differs from germline and may be a read error. The V and J genes are TRBV11-2 and TRBJ1-3; unclear D gene. There are 15 residues in the CDR3. Germline values: CDR1 SGHAT, CDR2 FQNNGV. As DNA, the CDR3 is TGTGCCAGCAGCTTAATCCAAGAGGGTGGACACACCATATATTTT. Translated, it gives CASSLIQEGGHTIYF.

The chain is built from TRBV4-3 and TRBJ1-6; D possibly corresponds to TRBD1 (6 bases). CDR1 is LGHNA and CDR2 is YSLEER in the germline V gene. The CDR3 length is 15 residues. V was pared by 4 bases and J by 9 bases, with 16 bases between. The CDR3, as DNA: TGCGCCAGCAGCCCACGTCAGGGGCTCGGTTCACCCCTCCACTTT. Its protein is CASSPRQGLGSPLHF.

The chain recombines TRBV19 with TRBJ1-4; D is uncertain. The CDR3 extends over 15 amino acids. The V end lost 2 bases, the J end lost 0 bases, and 7 bases lay between the germline ends. CDR1 is LNHDA, CDR2 SQIVND, per germline (reference sequence). CDR3 protein: CASSISAATNEKLFF. The CDR3 DNA follows: TGTGCCAGTAGTATATCGGCAGCAACTAATGAAAAACTGTTTTTT.

The gene calls are TRBV5-6 and TRBJ2-1; D is ambiguous. The CDR3 totals 14 residues. The germline CDR1 and CDR2 sequences are SGHDT and YYEEEE. Trimming took 2 bases from V and 5 from J, leaving 11 bases between them. CDR3 nucleotides: TGTGCCAGCAGCTTTCCCAACACTAACAATGAGCAGTTCTTC. The encoded protein is CASSFPNTNNEQFF.

J is TRBJ1-1 and V is TRBV6-5, with 8 bases lining up with TRBD1. The length of the CDR3 is 14 residues. With V trimmed by 10 bases and J by 3 bases, 10 bases remained unmatched. The germline CDR1 and CDR2 sequences are MNHEY and SVGAGI. As DNA, the CDR3 is TGTGCCATATCGCCCGGACAGGGAGACACTGAAGCTTTCTTT. It yields the protein CAISPGQGDTEAFF.

This chain links TRBV7-2 with TRBJ1-5; 7 bases map to TRBD1. Trimming at V came to 5 bases and at J to 1 base, leaving 5 bases not matched to a gene. The CDR3 is 15 amino acids. Germline-derived CDR1 and CDR2 are SGHTA and FQGNSA. CDR3 region: CASSKTGYSNQPQHF. DNA for the CDR3: TGTGCCAGCAGCAAGACAGGGTACAGCAATCAGCCCCAGCATTTT.

The rearrangement links TRBV6-2 or TRBV6-3 to TRBJ2-7; D gene uncertain. Germline lookup yields CDR1 MNHEY and CDR2 SVGEGT. The CDR3 contains 14 residues. Between the trimmed V and J ends, which lost 6 bases and 5 bases, there was a span of 17 bases. The CDR3 sequence: CASSPFVGRDEQYF. CDR3 nucleotide sequence: TGTGCCAGCAGCCCCTTCGTGGGTCGGGACGAGCAGTACTTC.

Remarks on this clone: The same CDR3 arises from other DNA sequences in this sample as well. The V gene is TRBV7-9, the J gene TRBJ1-5; no reliable D call. This CDR3 has 14 residues. V gave up 5 bases and J gave up 2 bases, with 10 bases separating them. Germline V gene lookup returns CDR1 SEHNR and CDR2 FQNEAQ (reference sequence). The CDR3 DNA reads TGTGCCAGCAGCCCGGGAGGTGGCAATCAGCCCCAGCATTTT. This encodes CASSPGGGNQPQHF.

The V and J genes are TRBV10-1 and TRBJ2-5, with 11 bases that match TRBD1. The ends lost 8 bases at V and 5 bases at J; junction bases unmatched: 22. Germline V CDR1 and CDR2: WNHNN, SYGVQD (reference sequence). The CDR3 extends over 19 amino acids. CDR3 region: CASSEGQAVDRGRMETQYF. For the CDR3, the DNA is TGCGCCAGCTCTGAAGGTCAGGCGGTGGACAGGGGGCGTATGGAGACCCAGTACTTC.

The genes are TRBV10-3 and TRBJ1-5, with D possibly being TRBD1 (6 bases). Germline CDR1 reads ENHRY; CDR2 reads SYGVKD. Trimming removed 6 bases at V and 0 bases at J, with 12 bases between. The CDR3 runs to 15 residues. CDR3 coding DNA: TGTGCCATCAGAAGGGAGGGGGATAGCAATCAGCCCCAGCATTTT. Protein sequence: CAIRREGDSNQPQHF.

This rearrangement joins TRBV19 to TRBJ2-1; possibly TRBD1 for D (6 bases). There are 15 residues in the CDR3. With 7 bases removed from V and 6 bases from J, the gap between germline ends came to 19 bases. Germline CDR1 LNHDA, CDR2 SQIVND (reference sequence). Written as DNA, the CDR3 is TGTGCCAGTACCACCTTTGTGGGGGCCCCCAATGAGCAGTTCTTC. Translation: CASTTFVGAPNEQFF.

The CDR3 DNA reads TGTGCCAGCAGTCGAACCAGGGGCACCCTCCACTTT. As protein: CASSRTRGTLHF. This sequence joins TRBV27 and TRBJ1-6, with D perhaps TRBD1 (6 bases). Germline loops: CDR1 MNHEY, CDR2 SMNVEV (reference sequence). V was cut by 5 bases and J by 14 bases, with 13 bases left in between. The CDR3 has 12 amino acids.

The gene calls are TRBV6-2 or TRBV6-3 and TRBJ2-1; 8 bases align to TRBD2. Germline V gene lookup returns CDR1 MNHEY and CDR2 SVGEGT. V shed 6 bases and J 6 bases; nucleotides not matched to a gene: 10. The CDR3 is 15 amino acids. The CDR3 is CASSLGGAGTNEQFF. In DNA form, the CDR3 reads TGTGCCAGCAGCCTCGGGGGGGCCGGCACCAATGAGCAGTTCTTC.

The chain uses TRBV30 and TRBJ2-4; D is undetermined. The V gene's germline CDR1 is GTSNPN and CDR2 SVGIG (reference sequence). This CDR3 comprises 15 residues. Trimming shortened V by 1 base and J by 0 bases, and 10 bases separated the two germline ends. CDR3 loop: CAWSDQELAKNIQYF. The CDR3 nucleotides read TGTGCCTGGAGTGATCAGGAGCTAGCCAAAAACATTCAGTACTTC.